These 5 T cell receptor beta chains originate from one sample sequenced in a study of sequential checkpoint blockade in melanoma. Here immunoSEQ multiplex PCR was the method, and the copy in TCRdb shows in-frame clones only, minus some. The sample has around 12,000 clones; 75% to 80% are singletons. Treatment here: randomized to nivolumab then ipilimumab (arm A) or the reverse (arm B). The sample in question was CD8+ T cells sorted from blood (inferred from file names), obtained from a patient given nivolumab and ipilimumab in sequence. The source of these receptors is a human donor with melanoma.

This clone was seen a few times. The CDR3 region is CASSSGVETGELFF. CDR3 nucleotide sequence: TGTGCCAGCAGCTCCGGGGTGGAAACCGGGGAGCTGTTTTTT. This sequence joins TRBV7-6 and TRBJ2-2, with D maybe TRBD2 (5 bases). The CDR3 length is 14 residues. Germline V gives CDR1 SGHVS, CDR2 FNYEAQ. Trimming pared 4 bases from V and 5 bases from J, leaving 11 bases between. Combining the CDR3 with reference TRBV7-6 and TRBJ2-2 gives the whole variable domain GAGVSQSPRYKVTKRGQDVALRCDPISGHVSLYWYRQALGQGPEFLTYFNYEAQQDKSGLPNDRFSAERPEGSISTLTIQRTEQRDSAMYRCASSSGVETGELFFGEGSRLTVL.

This clone was seen only once. This chain joins TRBV11-2 and TRBJ1-2; possible D gene TRBD1, 6 bases. Germline CDR1 is SGHAT and CDR2 is FQNNGV. CDR3 length: 15 amino acids. Trimming took 1 base from V and 3 from J, leaving 12 bases between them. For the CDR3, the DNA is TGTGCCAGCAGCTTAGTAGCGGGGGGCGACTATGGCTACACCTTC. It codes for CASSLVAGGDYGYTF.

V is TRBV4-2 and J is TRBJ2-3; D unresolved. The germline gives CDR1 LGHNA, CDR2 YNFKEQ. Trimming removed 0 bases from V and 8 bases from J, with 6 bases in between. There are 12 residues in the CDR3. CDR3 sequence: CASSQEGPTQYF. DNA for the CDR3: TGTGCCAGCAGCCAAGAGGGCCCTACGCAGTATTTT.

Concerning this clone: The identical CDR3 is also encoded by other nucleotide sequences in the sample. This chain links TRBV7-9 with TRBJ1-6; 9 nucleotides line up with TRBD1. CDR1 is SEHNR, CDR2 FQNEAQ, per germline (reference sequence). The CDR3 runs 14 residues. V dropped 3 bases and J dropped 13; count of bases not matched to a gene: 7. DNA for the CDR3: TGTGCCAGCAGCTTGGGGACAGGGAACTCCCCCCTCCACTTT. Translated: CASSLGTGNSPLHF.

The chain combines TRBV5-5 with TRBJ2-7; the match to TRBD2 covers 8 bases. This CDR3 has 16 residues. Germline V lookup: CDR1 SGHKS, CDR2 YYEKEE (reference sequence). With V trimmed by 4 bases and J by 7 bases, 16 bases remained unmatched. The CDR3 is CASSPLSGTGGVEQYF. The CDR3 nucleotides read TGTGCCAGCAGCCCCCTCTCTGGGACGGGAGGGGTGGAGCAGTACTTC.